Sequencing of this T cell receptor beta chain was carried out in a study of blood T cell repertoires in COVID-19. As for the study in general: Donors in the United States, Italy and Spain gave samples during acute or convalescent COVID-19. PBMCs, B-cell-depleted T cells, or T cells were the source of the cDNA or gDNA that made up the material.

Trimming at V came to 6 bases and at J to 4 bases, leaving 3 bases not matched to a gene. This CDR3 has 11 amino acids. The germline V gene encodes CDR1 DFQATT and CDR2 SNEGSKA (reference sequence). In the authors' workflow: By means of reference gene primer amplification, nucleated cell counts were estimated. Generated by immunoSEQ multiplex PCR, the TCRdb table keeps only in-frame clones and is missing some. For V, J and clone size, that table is used; D and trimming come from the DNA. The top ten hold roughly 4.5% of the sample, which has about 200,000 clones, 85% seen once. The sequencing input was peripheral blood. The chain links TRBV20-1 to TRBJ2-7; TRBD1 matches at 7 bases. The TCR originated in an elderly woman with acute or convalescent COVID-19. The CDR3 loop reads CSANRGYEQYF. DNA for the CDR3: TGCAGTGCGAACAGGGGTTACGAGCAGTACTTC.